One and the same sample provided the 11 T cell receptor beta chains below, sequenced in a study of patients and donors after allogeneic stem cell transplantation. TCRdb itself ran the RT-PCR reads through MiXCR, one entry per CDR3 protein. The table has about a million distinct CDR3 sequences, about 20% seen once. The specimen sequenced was blood, either unsorted or a sorted T cell fraction (not recorded which). The origin of the receptors is a human donor who was either an allogeneic HSCT recipient or a stem cell or donor lymphocyte infusion donor (not recorded which). It is not recorded whose cells these are; they may come from a transplant donor.

The gene calls are TRBV6-1 and TRBJ1-2; 8 nucleotides match TRBD1. Germline V gene lookup returns CDR1 MNHNS and CDR2 SASEGT. The CDR3 extends over 13 amino acids. With V trimmed by 6 bases and J by 4 bases, 4 bases remained unmatched. CDR3 coding DNA: TGTGCCAGCAGGACAGGGGTGGGCTATGGCTACACCTTC. As protein: CASRTGVGYGYTF.

The rearrangement uses TRBV4-1 and TRBJ1-6, with D possibly TRBD1 on 6 matching bases. The V end lost 3 bases, the J end lost 1 base, and 7 bases lay between the germline ends. The CDR3 has 15 amino acids. CDR1 is MGHRA and CDR2 is YSYEKL in the germline V gene. This CDR3 is CASSHRGSYNSPLHF. In DNA, the CDR3 is TGCGCCAGCAGCCACAGGGGTTCCTATAATTCACCCCTCCACTTT.

The chain joins TRBV12-3 or TRBV12-4 to TRBJ2-2, with D unresolved. The CDR3 sequence is 14 residues long. Trimming pared 6 bases from V and 3 bases from J, leaving 11 bases between. CDR3 sequence reads: CASRPGSYTGELFF. The CDR3, as DNA: TGTGCCAGCAGACCGGGCTCCTACACCGGGGAGCTGTTTTTT.

The chain uses TRBV6-2 or TRBV6-3 and TRBJ2-3; 8 bases agree with TRBD1. This CDR3 is built from 20 residues. Germline lookup yields CDR1 MNHEY and CDR2 SVGEGT. J was trimmed by 1 base and V by 2 bases; bases with no gene match: 17. In nucleotides, the CDR3 is TGTGCCAGCAGTTACACCGTTTGGACAGGGTTTCAGGTGGGCACAGATACGCAGTATTTT. Translating it yields CASSYTVWTGFQVGTDTQYF.

V is TRBV6-1 and J is TRBJ1-6; D uncertain. The CDR3 is made up of 13 amino acids. The V gene lost 4 bases and the J gene lost 8 bases, with 9 bases spanning the gap. The germline V gene encodes CDR1 MNHNS and CDR2 SASEGT. The CDR3 sequence: CASSGPKYSPLHF. In DNA form, the CDR3 reads TGTGCCAGCAGTGGACCGAAGTATTCACCCCTCCACTTT.

The chain links TRBV4-1 to TRBJ2-7, with 7 bases lining up with TRBD2. V lost 2 bases, J lost 2 bases, and 3 bases stayed unmatched. The CDR3 is made up of 14 amino acids. CDR1 and CDR2 from the germline V gene are MGHRA and YSYEKL. The CDR3 is CASSQMGGAYEQYF. DNA for the CDR3: TGCGCCAGCAGCCAAATGGGAGGGGCCTACGAGCAGTACTTC.

The chain joins TRBV20-1 to TRBJ1-2; D uncertain. Germline-derived CDR1 and CDR2 are DFQATT and SNEGSKA (reference sequence). With 1 base removed from V and 7 bases from J, the gap between germline ends came to 13 bases. The CDR3 is 13 amino acids. CDR3: CSARGAAEPGYTF. The CDR3, as DNA: TGCAGTGCTAGAGGGGCCGCCGAGCCTGGCTACACCTTC.

The chain has TRBV9 and TRBJ2-7; D remains ambiguous. CDR1 is SGDLS and CDR2 is YYNGEE in the germline V gene. This CDR3 is 15 amino acids long. Trimming pared 3 bases from V and 5 bases from J, leaving 18 bases between. The CDR3 protein is CASSAGHPLADEQYF. CDR3 sequence (DNA): TGTGCCAGCAGCGCCGGCCATCCCCTGGCGGACGAGCAGTACTTC.

This clonotype was recorded a few times. The chain joins TRBV12-3 or TRBV12-4 to TRBJ2-6; D not resolved. Trimming shortened V by 3 bases and J by 2 bases, and 17 bases separated the two germline ends. CDR3 length: 18 residues. The DNA for the CDR3 is TGTGCCAGCAGTTTGATGCCACCTGGAGTAACTGGGGCCAACGTCCTGACTTTC. This gives the protein CASSLMPPGVTGANVLTF.

A few counts support this clonotype. This rearrangement joins TRBV21-1 to TRBJ2-3; the DNA was not used to check the table's D call, TRBD2. TRBV21-1 is termed a pseudogene. The CDR3 consists of 15 residues. CDR3 sequence: CASSKEERDGPTQYF. The DNA for the CDR3 is TGTGCCAGCAGCAAAGAGGAACGGGACGGCCCTACGCAGTATTTT.

This clonotype was counted a few times. The chain employs TRBV7-8 and TRBJ1-1, with D perhaps TRBD1 (5 bases). CDR1 is SGHVS and CDR2 is FQNEAQ in the germline V gene. This CDR3 has 14 amino acids. The V and J ends lost 6 bases and 7 bases respectively, with 18 bases between them. The CDR3 here is CASSPGRGTIEAFF. The CDR3 DNA is TGTGCCAGCAGTCCAGGTCGGGGGACGATTGAAGCTTTCTTT.